Below are 21 T cell receptor beta chains sequenced from a single sample in a study of OX40 agonist ivuxolimab in advanced cancers. The protocol was immunoSEQ multiplex PCR, while the TCRdb copy is restricted to in-frame clones and leaves out a portion. The sample shows about 80,000 clones, approximately 86% of them seen only once. The input for sequencing was CD4+ or CD8+ T cells sorted from blood, taken in a trial of the OX40 agonist ivuxolimab. The receptors were sampled from an adult with an advanced solid tumor such as melanoma, head and neck, liver or kidney cancer.

The rearrangement links TRBV4-1 to TRBJ2-3, with 13 bases aligning to TRBD2. With 4 bases clipped from V and 4 bases from J, the junction kept 8 bases outside the gene matches. The CDR3 totals 17 residues. Germline values: CDR1 MGHRA, CDR2 YSYEKL. The CDR3 bases are TGCGCCAGCAGCCTCCTCCGGACTAGCGGGAGTTCAGATACGCAGTATTTT. Its translation is CASSLLRTSGSSDTQYF.

The chain carries TRBV7-7 and TRBJ2-5; TRBD1 aligns across 9 bases. Germline CDR1 reads SSHAT; CDR2 reads FNYEAQ (reference sequence). There are 15 residues in the CDR3. V shed 5 bases and J 6 bases; nucleotides not matched to a gene: 10. CDR3: CASSPGTGPPQTQYF. In DNA form, the CDR3 reads TGTGCCAGCAGCCCAGGGACAGGGCCTCCCCAGACCCAGTACTTC.

In its sample, this clone was seen once. The chain links TRBV28 to TRBJ2-7; 10 positions match TRBD1. The germline V gene has CDR1 MDHEN and CDR2 SYDVKM. The CDR3 spans 15 residues. The junction had 4 bases not matched to a gene; V was cut back by 2 bases and J by 3 bases. The CDR3 nucleotides read TGTGCCAGCAGTTTAAAGGGACAGGGGATCTACGAGCAGTACTTC. This codes for CASSLKGQGIYEQYF.

There are a few counts of this clone. The gene calls are TRBV14 and TRBJ2-1; either TRBD1 or TRBD2 may supply D (5 bases each). Germline V gene lookup returns CDR1 SGHDN and CDR2 FVKESK. The CDR3 extends over 13 amino acids. V was shortened by 0 bases and J by 11 bases, with 11 bases between the two germline ends. The CDR3 nucleotides read TGTGCCAGCAGCCAAGATACTAGGACACAGCAGTTCTTC. This encodes CASSQDTRTQQFF.

V is TRBV6-5 and J is TRBJ2-4; 7 nucleotides match TRBD1. V lost 2 bases to trimming and J lost 4 bases; unmatched junction nucleotides: 5. CDR3 length: 15 residues. Germline V CDR1 and CDR2: MNHEY, SVGAGI. As DNA, the CDR3 is TGTGCCAGCAGTTACGGGGGACAGCAAAAAAACATTCAGTACTTC. Translating it yields CASSYGGQQKNIQYF.

This clone appeared a few times. V and J are TRBV7-2 and TRBJ2-7; 7 bases agree with TRBD1. The CDR3 is 15 residues long. The germline gives CDR1 SGHTA, CDR2 FQGNSA. V gave up 5 bases and J gave up 3 bases; unmatched junction bases: 10. CDR3 DNA sequence: TGTGCCAGCAGCCTCAGACAGGGCTGGCTCTACGAGCAGTACTTC. Translated: CASSLRQGWLYEQYF.

The chain couples TRBV19 to TRBJ1-5; 10 positions agree with TRBD1. Trimming took 4 bases from V and 5 from J; bases not matched to a gene: 8. The germline CDR1 and CDR2 sequences are LNHDA and SQIVND (reference sequence). The length of the CDR3 is 16 residues. In DNA, the CDR3 is TGTGCCAGTAGTACGACCGGGACAGGGGTATATCAGCCCCAGCATTTT. This codes for CASSTTGTGVYQPQHF.

This CDR3 is CASTPVEVNTGELFF. CDR3 sequence (DNA): TGTGCCAGCACCCCGGTTGAGGTGAACACCGGGGAGCTGTTTTTT. This chain links TRBV7-9 with TRBJ2-2; D call uncertain. Germline V CDR1 and CDR2: SEHNR, FQNEAQ (reference sequence). The V and J ends lost 7 bases and 1 base respectively, with 13 bases between them. The CDR3 covers 15 residues.

The gene calls are TRBV7-9 and TRBJ1-6; unclear D gene. The germline V and J ends were trimmed by 1 base and 7 bases, with 8 bases remaining between them. CDR3 length equals 14 residues. The germline V gene has CDR1 SEHNR and CDR2 FQNEAQ (reference sequence). The CDR3 protein is CASSLERNNSPLHF. CDR3 coding DNA: TGTGCCAGCAGCTTAGAGAGGAACAATTCACCCCTCCACTTT. The full variable domain, rest sourced from reference TRBV7-9 and TRBJ1-6, is DTGVSQNPRHKITKRGQNVTFRCDPISEHNRLYWYRQTLGQGPEFLTYFQNEAQLEKSRLLSDRFSAERPKGSFSTLEIQRTEQGDSAMYLCASSLERNNSPLHFGNGTRLTVT.

This clone was recorded a few times. The chain uses TRBV6-1 and TRBJ1-2, with D possibly matching TRBD1 (5 bases). V was shortened by 4 bases and J by 2 bases, with 14 bases between the two germline ends. Per germline, CDR1 MNHNS and CDR2 SASEGT. The CDR3 is 15 residues long. The CDR3 sequence is CASSGDGVHNYGYTF. DNA of the CDR3: TGTGCCAGCAGTGGGGACGGCGTTCACAACTATGGCTACACCTTC.

V usage is TRBV25-1 and J usage is TRBJ2-3; tentatively, D is TRBD1 (5 bases). Germline V gene sequence: CDR1 MGHDK, CDR2 SYGVNS. The CDR3 runs to 12 residues. V dropped 6 bases and J dropped 6 bases, with 10 bases sitting between them. CDR3 loop: CASSQGSDTQYF. The CDR3 DNA sequence: TGTGCCAGCAGCCAGGGATCCGATACGCAGTATTTT.

This clone has only one observation. This chain joins TRBV28 and TRBJ1-5; 8 bases fit TRBD1. CDR3 length: 16 amino acids. Germline lookup yields CDR1 MDHEN and CDR2 SYDVKM. Trimming cost V 6 bases and J 2 bases; bases outside gene matches: 9. DNA of the CDR3: TGTGCCAGCAGCGACCTGACAGGGGCTGGCAATCAGCCCCAGCATTTT. It yields the protein CASSDLTGAGNQPQHF.

V usage is TRBV29-1 and J usage is TRBJ2-5, with D unclear. V lost 2 bases and J lost 2, with 9 bases in between. The CDR3 spans 13 residues. Germline values: CDR1 SQVTM, CDR2 ANQGSEA. The CDR3 DNA reads TGCAGCGTTGAATATGCGGTTCAAGAGACCCAGTACTTC. This translates into CSVEYAVQETQYF. Filled out from reference TRBV29-1 and TRBJ2-5, the complete variable domain reads SAVISQKPSRDICQRGTSLTIQCQVDSQVTMMFWYRQQPGQSLTLIATANQGSEATYESGFVIDKFPISRPNLTFSTLTVSNMSPEDSSIYLCSVEYAVQETQYFGPGTRLLVL.

The chain is built from TRBV7-3 and TRBJ2-7; D remains unclear. The V gene lost 2 bases and the J gene lost 2 bases, with 7 bases spanning the gap. The CDR3 covers 13 residues. Germline CDR1 reads SGHTA; CDR2 reads FQGTGA. The CDR3 sequence: CASSLVGTYEQYF. The CDR3 DNA sequence: TGTGCCAGCAGCTTAGTGGGTACCTACGAGCAGTACTTC.

The chain combines TRBV7-2 with TRBJ2-5; 7 nucleotides agree with TRBD2. Germline V gene sequence: CDR1 SGHTA, CDR2 FQGNSA. J lost 2 bases, V lost 3 bases, and 6 bases had no gene match. This CDR3 has 15 amino acids. This chain's CDR3 is CASSLRGTPQETQYF. The CDR3 DNA reads as TGTGCCAGCAGCTTGCGGGGGACTCCTCAAGAGACCCAGTACTTC.

The V call is TRBV2, the J call TRBJ2-7, with 8 bases that match TRBD1. The length of the CDR3 is 15 residues. Unmatched junction bases numbered 8, after V lost 5 bases and J lost 2 bases. CDR1 SNHLY and CDR2 FYNNEI come from the germline V gene. The CDR3 DNA reads as TGTGCCAGCAGTCTGAGGACAGGGACCACCTACGAGCAGTACTTC. It translates to CASSLRTGTTYEQYF.

The V and J genes are TRBV6-4 and TRBJ2-2; TRBD1 aligns across 7 bases. V gave up 5 bases and J gave up 4 bases; unmatched junction bases: 4. This CDR3 comprises 14 residues. Germline V gene data show CDR1 as MRHNA and CDR2 as SNTAGT. The CDR3 reads CASSLTGVTGELFF. CDR3 DNA: TGTGCCAGCAGTCTAACAGGGGTCACCGGGGAGCTGTTTTTT.

The CDR3 DNA sequence: TGTGCCAGCAGCCCGCTGGGCCCTCAAGAGACCCAGTACTTC. Its translation: CASSPLGPQETQYF. The chain carries TRBV5-6 and TRBJ2-5; D unresolved. The CDR3 sequence is 14 residues long. The germline CDR1 and CDR2 sequences are SGHDT and YYEEEE. Between the trimmed V and J ends, which lost 4 bases and 2 bases, there was a span of 12 bases.

V usage is TRBV14 and J usage is TRBJ2-7; D not certain. Germline V gene lookup returns CDR1 SGHDN and CDR2 FVKESK. The CDR3 totals 12 residues. With 1 base removed from V and 2 bases from J, the gap between germline ends came to 3 bases. CDR3 DNA sequence: TGTGCCAGCAGCCAAGTCACCTACGAGCAGTACTTC. Amino acids: CASSQVTYEQYF.

This chain connects TRBV25-1 to TRBJ1-5; D ambiguous. The CDR3 covers 12 residues. Trimming took off 4 bases at V and 3 bases at J, with 4 bases between the two ends. The germline CDR1 and CDR2 sequences are MGHDK and SYGVNS. CDR3 bases: TGTGCCAGCAGTGCCCTCAATCAGCCCCAGCATTTT. Amino acid sequence: CASSALNQPQHF.

The chain carries TRBV5-5 and TRBJ1-5; 7 bases map to TRBD1. The CDR3 runs 12 residues. Germline lookup yields CDR1 SGHKS and CDR2 YYEKEE (reference sequence). V was clipped by 3 bases and J by 10 bases; unmatched bases: 4. The CDR3 is CASSSTGNPQHF. The CDR3 bases are TGTGCCAGCAGCTCGACAGGGAATCCCCAGCATTTT.